This T cell receptor (beta chain) was documented in a study of PD-1 blockade in classical Hodgkin lymphoma. Study-level background: Intravenous infusions of nivolumab 3 mg/kg reached patients every 2 weeks.

Notes on the study in general: Newly diagnosed patients were reported to start with lower TCR diversity than healthy donors.

Every patient experienced relapse after autologous stem cell transplantation, and brentuximab vedotin exposure varied. Responses achieved at best were complete response, partial response or progressive disease. The V end lost 0 bases, the J end lost 4 bases, and 9 bases lay between the germline ends. Germline-derived CDR1 and CDR2 are LGHNA and YNFKEQ. The CDR3 loop spans 14 amino acids. The assay was immunoSEQ multiplex PCR, and TCRdb's table has in-frame clones only and misses some. The profile covers roughly 92,000 clones, with approximately 92% appearing a single time and 2.5% to 3.5% taken by the ten largest. This clone was counted once. Its antigen remains unknown.

Sample: peripheral blood mononuclear cells (PBMCs), taken at baseline. The TCR comes from a human donor with classical Hodgkin lymphoma. This chain joins TRBV4-2 and TRBJ1-2; D may be TRBD1 (5 bases). CDR3 protein: CASSQEVTAYGYTF. CDR3 DNA sequence: TGTGCCAGCAGCCAAGAGGTGACAGCCTATGGCTACACCTTC.